Sequencing of this TCR beta chain was carried out in a study of technical replicates of blood from several donors. Per germline, CDR1 SGHVS and CDR2 FQNEAQ. CDR3 length equals 15 residues. The ends lost 1 base at V and 5 bases at J; junction bases unmatched: 6. This clone was observed a single time. Profiling relied on immunoSEQ multiplex PCR, and the TCRdb table lists in-frame clones only, not all of them. The table records around 83,000 clones, about 93% of them present only once. The sample was T cells isolated from PBMCs. This TCR derives from a human donor in good health. The chain employs TRBV7-8 and TRBJ2-5; 8 positions agree with TRBD2. The CDR3 nucleotides are TGTGCCAGCAGCTTAGAACGGGGGGGCCGTGAGACCCAGTACTTC. Translated, it gives CASSLERGGRETQYF.